This T cell receptor beta chain was documented in a study of shared clonotypes between healthy human individuals. Method: immunoSEQ multiplex PCR; TCRdb's copy keeps in-frame clones and lacks some. The data hold 600,000 to 700,000 clones, with around 78% observed a single time. Looked up from germline, CDR1 is SQVTM and CDR2 is ANQGSEA. V gave up 5 bases and J gave up 9 bases, with 17 bases separating them. The length of the CDR3 is 13 residues. This clone was detected only a few times. The sequence was obtained from a woman in her 30s in good health. The chain is built from TRBV29-1 and TRBJ2-1; D unresolved. Sequenced material: memory CD4+ T cells sorted from blood. Specified subset: CD45RA-negative fraction. The CDR3 loop reads CSVSQQPGGEQFF. The DNA for the CDR3 is TGCAGCGTTTCGCAACAACCAGGCGGTGAGCAGTTCTTC.